This T cell receptor (beta chain) was obtained from a study of PD-1 blockade in classical Hodgkin lymphoma. Across the whole study: Administration of nivolumab to patients was at 3 mg/kg intravenously every 2 weeks. Overall study results and limits: When nivolumab was started under 1 year after ASCT, patients were excluded. Reported findings placed baseline TCR diversity lower in newly diagnosed patients (compared with healthy donors).

Here immunoSEQ multiplex PCR was the method, and the copy in TCRdb shows in-frame clones only, minus some. The sample records 20,000 to 25,000 clones, around 81% being singletons. Every one of the patients relapsed after autologous stem cell transplantation (brentuximab vedotin exposure was variable). V shed 5 bases, J shed 8 bases, and the junction held 16 bases outside the gene matches. The V gene's germline CDR1 is LNHDA and CDR2 SQIVND (reference sequence). CDR3 length equals 17 residues. As to this clone: The antigen remains unidentified.

Sequenced material: peripheral blood mononuclear cells (PBMCs), taken before the second cycle of nivolumab. This sequence joins TRBV19 and TRBJ2-1; 9 bases are a match to TRBD1. This sequence was found in a human donor with classical Hodgkin lymphoma. Written as DNA, the CDR3 is TGTGCCAGTAGTGTCACCGTCCGGGACAGGGTTATGCATGAGCAGTTCTTC. Protein sequence: CASSVTVRDRVMHEQFF.